The clone carrying this T cell receptor beta chain was seen repeatedly, ten times or more. The sample comes from a study of sequential checkpoint blockade in melanoma. V lost 1 base to trimming and J lost 4 bases, with 8 bases between them. The CDR3 has 14 residues. CDR1 and CDR2 (germline): SSHAT, FNYEAQ (reference sequence). The treatment is: randomized to nivolumab then ipilimumab (arm A) or the reverse (arm B). The data were produced by immunoSEQ multiplex PCR, yet TCRdb's version contains in-frame clones alone and is incomplete. The sample contains approximately 4,900 clones, 30% to 35% of which appear only once.

This clonotype was obtained from a human donor with melanoma. V gene TRBV7-7 combines with J gene TRBJ1-5; D gene ambiguous. Material: tumor tissue (inferred from file names), obtained from a patient given nivolumab and ipilimumab in sequence. CDR3 nucleotides: TGTGCCAGCAGCTTAGACAGCCCAAATCAGCCCCAGCATTTT. Protein: CASSLDSPNQPQHF.